This T cell receptor (beta chain) was documented in a study of cytomegalovirus exposure and HLA in healthy donors. Findings and caveats of the study: Being indistinguishable, some V segments were excluded, TRBV6-2 and TRBV6-3 among them. Fewer N-insertions (relative to the 666-donor mean) were reportedly seen in an Asian-associated ancestry cluster in a later analysis. Cytomegalovirus association was assigned to about 180 TCR beta chains. Earlier analysis found most TCR beta V segments productive about 87% or about 30% of the time.

This clone has only one observation. Its specificity is unknown. Between the trimmed V and J ends, which lost 0 bases and 3 bases, there was a span of 10 bases. The germline V gene encodes CDR1 SGDLS and CDR2 YYNGEE. The length of the CDR3 is 15 residues. PCR employed 60 Vbeta and 13 Jbeta primers. Some clones are missing from TCRdb's copy, which holds only in-frame ones; the method was immunoSEQ multiplex PCR. The sample carries approximately 130,000 clones, around 80% recorded once. Sample: PBMCs. The receptor was derived from a man in his fifties in good health and CMV-seronegative. The chain employs TRBV9 and TRBJ1-5; no firm D call. CDR3 region: CASSVGGSDNQPQHF. The CDR3 coding sequence is TGTGCCAGCAGCGTAGGAGGTAGTGACAATCAGCCCCAGCATTTT.